These 19 T cell receptor beta chains were sequenced from one sample in a study of blood T cell repertoires in COVID-19. This table comes from immunoSEQ multiplex PCR, and its TCRdb copy is limited to in-frame clones, with some not included. The table includes 200,000 to 250,000 clones, roughly four fifths detected once. The material sequenced was peripheral blood. The source is a woman aged 45-65 years with acute or convalescent COVID-19.

This clone was seen just once. Other DNA sequences in this specimen translate into the identical CDR3. The chain combines TRBV7-6 with TRBJ1-6; perhaps TRBD1 as D (5 bases). CDR3 length equals 15 residues. Germline V gene data show CDR1 as SGHVS and CDR2 as FNYEAQ. V was cut by 1 base and J by 3 bases, with 7 bases left in between. CDR3 sequence (DNA): TGTGCCAGCAGCTTAGGGCAGGGCTATAATTCACCCCTCCACTTT. The encoded protein is CASSLGQGYNSPLHF.

The V gene is TRBV3-1 (or the pseudogene TRBV3-2), the J gene TRBJ1-1; TRBD1 matches at 9 bases. The CDR3 totals 12 residues. Germline lookup yields CDR1 LGHDT and CDR2 YNNKEL (reference sequence). J lost 12 bases, V lost 4 bases, and 6 bases had no gene match. The CDR3 loop reads CASSPRTGETFF. As DNA, the CDR3 is TGTGCCAGCAGCCCCCGGACAGGGGAAACTTTCTTT.

This chain joins TRBV27 and TRBJ2-2, with 7 bases fitting TRBD1. With 5 bases clipped from V and 5 bases from J, the junction kept 14 bases outside the gene matches. CDR3 length: 17 residues. The V gene's germline CDR1 is MNHEY and CDR2 SMNVEV (reference sequence). CDR3 residues: CASSRRTTGDRTGELFF. The DNA for the CDR3 is TGTGCCAGCAGTCGTCGTACCACAGGGGATCGGACCGGGGAGCTGTTTTTT.

In its sample, this clone was seen a few times. The chain links TRBV4-2 to TRBJ2-3, with TRBD2 matching 9 bases. The germline V gene encodes CDR1 LGHNA and CDR2 YNFKEQ. Trimming removed 8 bases from V and 4 bases from J; junction bases left unmatched: 13. This CDR3 comprises 16 residues. CDR3 in amino acids: CASGTLSGSAADTQYF. Written as DNA, the CDR3 is TGTGCCAGCGGAACCCTTAGCGGGAGTGCGGCAGATACGCAGTATTTT.

This chain uses TRBV10-3 with TRBJ1-2, with D perhaps matching TRBD1 (6 bases). The CDR3 is made up of 17 amino acids. V gave up 4 bases and J gave up 4 bases, with 22 bases separating them. The V gene's germline CDR1 is ENHRY and CDR2 SYGVKD. The CDR3 loop is CAISGGEGVPLGYGYTF. In DNA form, the CDR3 reads TGTGCCATCAGTGGCGGGGAGGGGGTCCCTCTAGGCTATGGCTACACCTTC.

The rearrangement joins TRBV25-1 to TRBJ1-6, with D possibly TRBD1 on 6 matching bases. V lost 3 bases and J 3 bases, leaving 9 bases between the germline ends. Germline-derived CDR1 and CDR2 are MGHDK and SYGVNS. There are 15 residues in the CDR3. The CDR3 protein is CASSDRTDYNSPLHF. The CDR3, as DNA: TGTGCCAGCAGTGATAGGACAGACTATAATTCACCCCTCCACTTT.

The chain has TRBV21-1 and TRBJ1-2; no check of the table's D call, TRBD1, against the DNA was made. TRBV21-1 is recorded as a pseudogene. The CDR3 is 16 amino acids. CDR3 in DNA: TGTGCCAGCAGCAAAGTAGGGGAAGCAAGAAACTATGGCTACACCTTC. Its translation is CASSKVGEARNYGYTF.

V gene TRBV5-1 combines with J gene TRBJ1-5; 10 bases match TRBD1. CDR3 length: 15 residues. After removal of 1 base from V and 5 bases from J, the junction contained 3 bases not matched to a gene. The germline gives CDR1 SGHRS, CDR2 YFSETQ. Here the CDR3 reads CASSLSGQGDQPQHF. In DNA, the CDR3 is TGCGCCAGCAGCTTGAGCGGACAGGGGGATCAGCCCCAGCATTTT.

The CDR3 DNA reads TGTGCCAGCAGCGTAGAAAGTGGGACAGGGACTAATGAAAAACTGTTTTTT. Translation gives CASSVESGTGTNEKLFF. The chain recombines TRBV9 with TRBJ1-4, with 9 bases that match TRBD1. Per the germline V gene, CDR1 is SGDLS and CDR2 is YYNGEE. Trimming removed 0 bases from V and 2 bases from J; junction bases left unmatched: 5. The CDR3 length is 17 residues.

This clone has only one observation. The V call is TRBV27, the J call TRBJ2-7; D remains ambiguous. CDR3 size: 11 residues. Germline V lookup: CDR1 MNHEY, CDR2 SMNVEV (reference sequence). CDR3 in amino acids: CATHQAHEQYF. The CDR3 DNA is TGTGCTACACACCAGGCCCACGAGCAGTACTTC.

This chain uses TRBV7-9 with TRBJ1-5; 7 nucleotides align to TRBD1. The CDR3 totals 14 residues. Losses at the gene ends were 4 bases for V and 1 base for J; bases not matched to a gene: 1. The germline gives CDR1 SEHNR, CDR2 FQNEAQ (reference sequence). In nucleotides, the CDR3 is TGTGCCAGCAGCTCGACAGGGAGCAATCAGCCCCAGCATTTT. It codes for CASSSTGSNQPQHF.

This chain links TRBV4-2 with TRBJ2-2; no definite D call. Deletions cut 1 base from V and 2 bases from J, with 11 bases between. There are 16 residues in the CDR3. Germline V gives CDR1 LGHNA, CDR2 YNFKEQ. This CDR3 is CASSQAWASNTGELFF. CDR3 nucleotides: TGTGCCAGCAGCCAAGCGTGGGCAAGTAACACCGGGGAGCTGTTTTTT.

The genes are TRBV5-6 and TRBJ2-3, with TRBD2 matching 8 bases. V dropped 3 bases and J dropped 0; count of bases not matched to a gene: 6. CDR1 SGHDT and CDR2 YYEEEE come from the germline V gene. This CDR3 has 16 residues. CDR3 nucleotides: TGTGCCAGCAGCTCGACTAGCGATCCTAGCACAGATACGCAGTATTTT. It translates to CASSSTSDPSTDTQYF. Using reference TRBV5-6 and TRBJ2-3 for the parts outside the CDR3, the full variable domain is DAGVTQSPTHLIKTRGQQVTLRCSPKSGHDTVSWYQQALGQGPQFIFQYYEEEERQRGNFPDRFSGHQFPNYSSELNVNALLLGDSALYLCASSSTSDPSTDTQYFGPGTRLTVL.

The V gene is TRBV5-1, the J gene TRBJ2-2; 8 positions match TRBD2. In germline, CDR1 is SGHRS, CDR2 YFSETQ. Trimming cost V 5 bases and J 0 bases; bases outside gene matches: 6. The CDR3 is 16 residues long. CDR3 nucleotide sequence: TGCGCCAGCAGGTTCCGGGAGGGCCCGAACACCGGGGAGCTGTTTTTT. This codes for CASRFREGPNTGELFF.

The rearrangement links TRBV2 to TRBJ1-1, with D uncertain. V lost 2 bases, J lost 5 bases, and 6 bases lay in between. CDR1 is SNHLY, CDR2 FYNNEI, per germline. The CDR3 is made up of 12 amino acids. CDR3 in amino acids: CASSETGTEAFF. Here the CDR3 DNA reads TGTGCCAGCAGTGAAACCGGGACTGAAGCTTTCTTT.

This clone was seen just once. The V gene is TRBV5-1, the J gene TRBJ2-1; 7 nucleotides match TRBD1. Per the germline V gene, CDR1 is SGHRS and CDR2 is YFSETQ. The CDR3 is made up of 14 amino acids. Trimming removed 0 bases from V and 9 bases from J; junction bases left unmatched: 6. CDR3 sequence: CASSLAIGGGEQFF. The CDR3 DNA is TGCGCCAGCAGCTTGGCGATAGGGGGCGGTGAGCAGTTCTTC.

The chain carries TRBV30 and TRBJ1-4; the D gene is possibly TRBD1 (5 bases). Germline loops: CDR1 GTSNPN, CDR2 SVGIG (reference sequence). With 0 bases removed from V and 8 bases from J, the gap between germline ends came to 7 bases. CDR3 length: 12 amino acids. CDR3 coding DNA: TGTGCCTGGAGTGTAAAGGGGGAAAAACTGTTTTTT. Its protein product is CAWSVKGEKLFF.

The chain is built from TRBV6-2 or TRBV6-3 and TRBJ2-1; D possibly corresponds to TRBD2 (5 bases). V was trimmed by 2 bases and J by 2 bases, leaving 22 bases between them. The CDR3 is 19 residues long. CDR1 and CDR2 (germline): MNHEY, SVGEGT. The CDR3 protein is CASSYPRRTPPGAYNEQFF. As DNA, the CDR3 is TGTGCCAGCAGTTACCCCCGGAGGACTCCCCCTGGGGCCTACAATGAGCAGTTCTTC.

The chain employs TRBV5-5 and TRBJ1-2; 7 nucleotides match TRBD1. With V trimmed by 5 bases and J by 2 bases, 9 bases remained unmatched. The CDR3 contains 15 residues. Germline-derived CDR1 and CDR2 are SGHKS and YYEKEE (reference sequence). The CDR3: CASRPYQDRNYGYTF. DNA of the CDR3: TGTGCCAGCAGGCCATACCAGGACAGGAACTATGGCTACACCTTC.